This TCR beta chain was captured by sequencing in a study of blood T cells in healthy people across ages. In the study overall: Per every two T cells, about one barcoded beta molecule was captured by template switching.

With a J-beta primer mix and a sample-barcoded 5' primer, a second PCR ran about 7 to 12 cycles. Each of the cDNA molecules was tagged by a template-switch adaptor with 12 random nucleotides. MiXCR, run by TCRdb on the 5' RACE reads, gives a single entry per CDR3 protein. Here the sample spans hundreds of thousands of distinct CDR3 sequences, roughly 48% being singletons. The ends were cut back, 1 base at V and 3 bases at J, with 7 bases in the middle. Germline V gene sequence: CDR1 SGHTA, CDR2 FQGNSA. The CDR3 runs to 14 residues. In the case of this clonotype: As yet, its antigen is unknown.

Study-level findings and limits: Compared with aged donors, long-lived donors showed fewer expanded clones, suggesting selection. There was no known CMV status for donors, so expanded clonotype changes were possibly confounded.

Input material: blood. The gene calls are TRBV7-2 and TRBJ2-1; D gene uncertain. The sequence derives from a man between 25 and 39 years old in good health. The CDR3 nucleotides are TGTGCCAGCAGCTTAGAAGGCATCTACAATGAGCAGTTCTTC. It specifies CASSLEGIYNEQFF.